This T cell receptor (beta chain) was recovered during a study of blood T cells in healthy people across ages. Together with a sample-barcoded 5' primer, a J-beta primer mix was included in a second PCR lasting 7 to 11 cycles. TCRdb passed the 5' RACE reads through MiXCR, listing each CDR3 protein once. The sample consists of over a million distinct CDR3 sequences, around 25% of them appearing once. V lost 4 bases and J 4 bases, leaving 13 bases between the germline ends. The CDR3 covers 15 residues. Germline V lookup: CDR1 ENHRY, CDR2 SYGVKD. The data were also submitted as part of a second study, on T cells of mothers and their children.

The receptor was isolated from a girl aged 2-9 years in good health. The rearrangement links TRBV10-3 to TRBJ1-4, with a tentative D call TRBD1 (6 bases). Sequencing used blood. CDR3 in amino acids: CAISASTGVNEKLFF. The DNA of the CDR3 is TGTGCCATCAGTGCCTCGACAGGTGTTAATGAAAAACTGTTTTTT.